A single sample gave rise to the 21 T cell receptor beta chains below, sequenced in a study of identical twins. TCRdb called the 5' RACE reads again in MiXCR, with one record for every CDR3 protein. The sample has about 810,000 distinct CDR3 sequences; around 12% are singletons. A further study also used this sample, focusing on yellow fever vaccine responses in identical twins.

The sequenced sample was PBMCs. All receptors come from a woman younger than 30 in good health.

CDR3 sequence: CASSQTGGAGAFF. Written as DNA, the CDR3 is TGTGCCAGCAGTCAGACAGGGGGCGCTGGAGCTTTCTTT. The chain carries TRBV12-3 or TRBV12-4 and TRBJ1-1; 10 bases map to TRBD1. The trim removed 5 bases at V and 10 bases at J, leaving 7 bases unmatched. CDR3 length: 13 amino acids.

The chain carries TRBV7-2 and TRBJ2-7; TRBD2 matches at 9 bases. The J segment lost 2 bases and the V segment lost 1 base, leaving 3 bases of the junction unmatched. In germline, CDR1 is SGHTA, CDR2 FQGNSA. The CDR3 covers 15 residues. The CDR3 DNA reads TGTGCCAGCAGCTTAGTTGTAGCGGGAGCCTACGAGCAGTACTTC. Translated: CASSLVVAGAYEQYF.

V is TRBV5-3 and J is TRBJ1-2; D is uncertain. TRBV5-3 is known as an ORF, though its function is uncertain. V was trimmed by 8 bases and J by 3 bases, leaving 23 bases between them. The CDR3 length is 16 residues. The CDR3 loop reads CASRLFFGIGYYGYTF. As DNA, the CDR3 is TGTGCCAGCAGACTTTTCTTCGGGATTGGGTACTATGGCTACACCTTC.

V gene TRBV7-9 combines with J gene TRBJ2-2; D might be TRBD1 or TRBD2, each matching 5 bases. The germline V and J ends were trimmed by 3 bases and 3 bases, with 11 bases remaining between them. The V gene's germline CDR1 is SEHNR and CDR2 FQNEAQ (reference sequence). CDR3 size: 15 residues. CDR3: CASSLGVPYTGELFF. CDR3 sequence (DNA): TGTGCCAGCAGCTTGGGGGTCCCATACACCGGGGAGCTGTTTTTT.

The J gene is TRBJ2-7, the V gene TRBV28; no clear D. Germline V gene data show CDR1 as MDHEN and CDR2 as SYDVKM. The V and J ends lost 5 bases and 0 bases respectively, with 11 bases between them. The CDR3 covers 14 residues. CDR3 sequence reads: CASSRTVNSYEQYF. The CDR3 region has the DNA TGTGCCAGCAGTCGAACAGTGAACTCCTACGAGCAGTACTTC.

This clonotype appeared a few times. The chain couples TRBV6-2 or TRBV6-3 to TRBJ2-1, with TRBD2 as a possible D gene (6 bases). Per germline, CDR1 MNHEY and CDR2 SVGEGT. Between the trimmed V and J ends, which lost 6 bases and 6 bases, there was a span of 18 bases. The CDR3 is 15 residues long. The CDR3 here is CASRGEQTSFNEQFF. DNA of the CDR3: TGTGCCAGCAGGGGGGAGCAGACTAGTTTCAATGAGCAGTTCTTC.

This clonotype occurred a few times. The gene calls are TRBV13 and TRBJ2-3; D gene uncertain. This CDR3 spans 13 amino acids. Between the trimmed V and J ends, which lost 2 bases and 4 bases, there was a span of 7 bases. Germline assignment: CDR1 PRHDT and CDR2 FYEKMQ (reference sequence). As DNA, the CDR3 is TGTGCCAGCAGCTTACATGGCGCAGATACGCAGTATTTT. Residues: CASSLHGADTQYF.

The CDR3 DNA is TGTGCCAGCAGCAAACGACCGGGACACCAGCAAGAGACCCAGTACTTC. It specifies CASSKRPGHQQETQYF. V gene TRBV11-2 combines with J gene TRBJ2-5; D possibly corresponds to TRBD1 (6 bases). The V gene's germline CDR1 is SGHAT and CDR2 FQNNGV. Deletions cut 5 bases from V and 2 bases from J, with 18 bases between. The CDR3 sequence is 16 residues long.

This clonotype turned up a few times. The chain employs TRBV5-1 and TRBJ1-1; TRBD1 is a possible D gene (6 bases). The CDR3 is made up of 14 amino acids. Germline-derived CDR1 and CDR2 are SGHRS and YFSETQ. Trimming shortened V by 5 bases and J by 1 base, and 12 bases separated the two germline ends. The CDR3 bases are TGCGCCAGCAGGACCGGACAGACGAACACTGAAGCTTTCTTT. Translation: CASRTGQTNTEAFF.

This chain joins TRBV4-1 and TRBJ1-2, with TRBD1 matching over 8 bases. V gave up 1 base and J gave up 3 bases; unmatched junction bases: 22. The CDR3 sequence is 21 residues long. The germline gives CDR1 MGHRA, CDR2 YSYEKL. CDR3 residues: CASSQVPKTSRTGNGDYGYTF. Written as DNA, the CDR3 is TGCGCCAGCAGCCAAGTCCCTAAGACCTCTCGGACAGGGAACGGGGACTATGGCTACACCTTC.

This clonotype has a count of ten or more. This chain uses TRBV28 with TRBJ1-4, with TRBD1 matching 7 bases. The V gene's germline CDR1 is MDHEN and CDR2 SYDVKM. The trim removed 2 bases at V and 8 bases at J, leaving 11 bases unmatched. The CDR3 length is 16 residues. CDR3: CASSLTGEGIREKLFF. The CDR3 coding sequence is TGTGCCAGCAGTTTAACAGGGGAGGGGATAAGAGAAAAACTGTTTTTT.

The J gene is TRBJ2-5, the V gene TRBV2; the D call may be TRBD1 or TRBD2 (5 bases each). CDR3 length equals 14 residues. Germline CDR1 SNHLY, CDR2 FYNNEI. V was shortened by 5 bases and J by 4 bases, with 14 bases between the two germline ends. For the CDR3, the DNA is TGTGCCAGCAGTAACGGGCCTGGGGGAGAGACCCAGTACTTC. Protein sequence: CASSNGPGGETQYF.

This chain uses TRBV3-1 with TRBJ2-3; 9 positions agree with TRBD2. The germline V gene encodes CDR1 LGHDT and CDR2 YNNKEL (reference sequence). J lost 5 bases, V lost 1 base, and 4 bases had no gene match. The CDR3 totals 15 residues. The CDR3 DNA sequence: TGTGCCAGCAGCCAAGGGGCGGGAGGGATAGATACGCAGTATTTT. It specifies CASSQGAGGIDTQYF.

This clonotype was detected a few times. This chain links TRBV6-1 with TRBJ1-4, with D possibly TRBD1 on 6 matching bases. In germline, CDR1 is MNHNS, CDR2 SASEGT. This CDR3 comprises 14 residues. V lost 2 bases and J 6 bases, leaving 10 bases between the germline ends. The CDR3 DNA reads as TGTGCCAGCAGTGAACCAACAGGGTATGAAAAACTGTTTTTT. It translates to CASSEPTGYEKLFF.

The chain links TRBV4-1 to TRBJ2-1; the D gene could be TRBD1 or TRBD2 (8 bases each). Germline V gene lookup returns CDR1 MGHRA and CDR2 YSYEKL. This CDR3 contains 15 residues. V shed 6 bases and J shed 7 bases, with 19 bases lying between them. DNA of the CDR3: TGCGCCAGCAGTCCCGACAGGGGCGGGGGGAATGAGCAGTTCTTC. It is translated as CASSPDRGGGNEQFF.

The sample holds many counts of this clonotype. This chain's CDR3 is CASSFGGTAGGEKLFF. CDR3 bases: TGTGCCAGCAGCTTTGGCGGGACAGCAGGGGGTGAAAAACTGTTTTTT. The chain is built from TRBV12-3 or TRBV12-4 and TRBJ1-4; 7 bases line up with TRBD1. The ends lost 6 bases at V and 7 bases at J; junction bases unmatched: 14. The CDR3 spans 16 residues.

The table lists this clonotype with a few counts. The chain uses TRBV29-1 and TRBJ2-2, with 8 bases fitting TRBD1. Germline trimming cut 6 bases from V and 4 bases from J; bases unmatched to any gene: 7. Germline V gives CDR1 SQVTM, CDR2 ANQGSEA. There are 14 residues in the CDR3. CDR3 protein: CSVVDRGGTGELFF. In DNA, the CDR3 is TGCAGCGTGGTTGACAGGGGAGGCACCGGGGAGCTGTTTTTT.

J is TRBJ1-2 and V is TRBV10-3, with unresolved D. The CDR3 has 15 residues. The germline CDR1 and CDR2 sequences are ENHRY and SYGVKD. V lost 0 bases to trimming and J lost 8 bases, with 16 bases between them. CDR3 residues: CAISESKVRVRGYTF. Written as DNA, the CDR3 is TGTGCCATCAGTGAGTCGAAGGTCCGGGTCAGGGGCTACACCTTC.

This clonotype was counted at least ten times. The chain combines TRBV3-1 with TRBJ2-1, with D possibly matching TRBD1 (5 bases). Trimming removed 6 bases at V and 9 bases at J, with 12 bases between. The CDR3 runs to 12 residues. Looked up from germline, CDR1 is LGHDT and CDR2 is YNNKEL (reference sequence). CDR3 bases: TGTGCCAGCAGTTCCACAGGATCTGAGCAGTTCTTC. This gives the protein CASSSTGSEQFF.

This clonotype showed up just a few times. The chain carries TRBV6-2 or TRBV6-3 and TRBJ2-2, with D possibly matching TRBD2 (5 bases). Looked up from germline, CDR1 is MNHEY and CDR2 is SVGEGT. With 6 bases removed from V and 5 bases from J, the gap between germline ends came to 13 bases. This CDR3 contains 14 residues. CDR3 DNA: TGTGCCAGCAGAAGCACGGGGTGGACCGGGGAGCTGTTTTTT. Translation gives CASRSTGWTGELFF.

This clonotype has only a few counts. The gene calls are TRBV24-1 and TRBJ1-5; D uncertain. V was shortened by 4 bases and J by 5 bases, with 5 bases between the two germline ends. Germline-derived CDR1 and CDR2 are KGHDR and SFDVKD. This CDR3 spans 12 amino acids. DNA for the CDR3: TGTGCCACCAGTGACCCTCATCAGCCCCAGCATTTT. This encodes CATSDPHQPQHF.